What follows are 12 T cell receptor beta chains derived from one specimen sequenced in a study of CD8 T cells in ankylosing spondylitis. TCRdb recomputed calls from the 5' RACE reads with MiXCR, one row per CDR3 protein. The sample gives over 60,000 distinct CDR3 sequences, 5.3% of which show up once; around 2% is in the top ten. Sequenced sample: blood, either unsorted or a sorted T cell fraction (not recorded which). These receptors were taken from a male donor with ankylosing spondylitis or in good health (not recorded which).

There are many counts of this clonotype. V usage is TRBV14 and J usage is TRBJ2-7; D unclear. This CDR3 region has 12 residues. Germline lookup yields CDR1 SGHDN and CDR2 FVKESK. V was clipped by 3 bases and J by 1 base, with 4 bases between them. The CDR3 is CASSQTSYEQYF. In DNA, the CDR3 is TGTGCCAGCAGCCAGACTTCCTACGAGCAGTACTTC.

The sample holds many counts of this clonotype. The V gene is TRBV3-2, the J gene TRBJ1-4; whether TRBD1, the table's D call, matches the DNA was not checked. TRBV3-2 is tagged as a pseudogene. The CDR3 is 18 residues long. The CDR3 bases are TGTGCCAGCAGCCAAGTCCCGGGACAGGGAGACGATGGAGAAAAACTGTTTTTT. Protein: CASSQVPGQGDDGEKLFF.

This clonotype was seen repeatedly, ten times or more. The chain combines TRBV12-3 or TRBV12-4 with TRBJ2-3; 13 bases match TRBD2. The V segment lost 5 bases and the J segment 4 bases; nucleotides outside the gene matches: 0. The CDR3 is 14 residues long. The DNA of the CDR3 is TGTGCCAGCAGTGGGACTAGCGGGGCAGATACGCAGTATTTT. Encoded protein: CASSGTSGADTQYF.

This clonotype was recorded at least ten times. Written as DNA, the CDR3 is TGTGCCAGCAGTTACAGCCCGGGGACGGGGAATGTTGGACTGTTTTTT. This translates into CASSYSPGTGNVGLFF. The chain uses TRBV6-5 and TRBJ1-4; TRBD1 is a possible D gene (5 bases). Germline CDR1 is MNHEY and CDR2 is SVGAGI. CDR3 length: 16 residues. V shed 2 bases and J shed 13 bases, with 23 bases lying between them.

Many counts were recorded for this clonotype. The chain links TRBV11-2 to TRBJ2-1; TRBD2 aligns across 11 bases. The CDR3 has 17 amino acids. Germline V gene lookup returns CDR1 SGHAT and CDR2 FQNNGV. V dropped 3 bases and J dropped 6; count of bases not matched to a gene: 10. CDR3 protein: CASSFWTGTSGSNEQFF. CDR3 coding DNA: TGTGCCAGCAGCTTCTGGACCGGGACTAGCGGTTCCAATGAGCAGTTCTTC. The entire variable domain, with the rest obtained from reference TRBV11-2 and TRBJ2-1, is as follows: EAGVAQSPRYKIIEKRQSVAFWCNPISGHATLYWYQQILGQGPKLLIQFQNNGVVDDSQLPKDRFSAERLKGVDSTLKIQPAKLEDSAVYLCASSFWTGTSGSNEQFFGPGTRLTVL.

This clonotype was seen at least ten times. This chain's CDR3 is CASSERAGEEDTQYF. The DNA for the CDR3 is TGCGCCAGCAGTGAGAGGGCAGGGGAGGAAGATACGCAGTATTTT. The chain is built from TRBV10-1 and TRBJ2-3; TRBD1 or TRBD2 may be the D gene (6 bases each). Germline values: CDR1 WNHNN, CDR2 SYGVQD (reference sequence). The germline V and J ends were trimmed by 2 bases and 5 bases, with 14 bases remaining between them. This CDR3 has 15 amino acids.

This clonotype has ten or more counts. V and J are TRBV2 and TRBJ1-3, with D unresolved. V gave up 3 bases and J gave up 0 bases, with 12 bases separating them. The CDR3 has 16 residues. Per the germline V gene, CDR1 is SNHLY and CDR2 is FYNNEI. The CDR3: CASSEMAPNSGNTIYF. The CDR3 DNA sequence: TGTGCCAGCAGTGAGATGGCACCGAACTCTGGAAACACCATATATTTT.

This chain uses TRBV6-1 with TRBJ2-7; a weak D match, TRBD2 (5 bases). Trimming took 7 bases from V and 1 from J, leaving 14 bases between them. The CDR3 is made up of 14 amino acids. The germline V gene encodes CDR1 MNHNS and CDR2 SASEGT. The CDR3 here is CASKEEPRSYEQYF. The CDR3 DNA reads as TGTGCCAGCAAGGAGGAACCCCGTTCCTACGAGCAGTACTTC.

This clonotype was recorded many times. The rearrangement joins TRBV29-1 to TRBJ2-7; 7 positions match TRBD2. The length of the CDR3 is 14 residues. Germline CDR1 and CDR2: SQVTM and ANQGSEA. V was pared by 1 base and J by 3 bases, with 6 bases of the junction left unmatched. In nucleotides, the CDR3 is TGCAGCGTTGAAGGGAGCGGGACGAACTACGAGCAGTACTTC. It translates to CSVEGSGTNYEQYF.

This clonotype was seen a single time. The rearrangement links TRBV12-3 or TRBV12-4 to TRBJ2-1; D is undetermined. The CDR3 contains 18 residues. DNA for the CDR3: TGTACCTTCAGTTTAGCCCCGGAGTGGGGAAGCTCCTACAATGAGCAGTTCTTC. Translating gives CTFSLAPEWGSSYNEQFF.

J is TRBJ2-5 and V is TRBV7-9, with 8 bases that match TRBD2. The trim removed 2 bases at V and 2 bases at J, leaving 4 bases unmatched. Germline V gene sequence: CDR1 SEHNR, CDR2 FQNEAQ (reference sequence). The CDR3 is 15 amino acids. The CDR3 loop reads CASSLTGGRQETQYF. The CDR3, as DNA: TGTGCCAGCAGCTTAACGGGGGGGCGTCAAGAGACCCAGTACTTC.

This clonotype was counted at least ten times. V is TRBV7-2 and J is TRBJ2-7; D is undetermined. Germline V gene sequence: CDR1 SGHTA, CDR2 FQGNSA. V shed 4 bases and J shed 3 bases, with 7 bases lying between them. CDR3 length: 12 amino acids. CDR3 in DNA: TGTGCCAGCAGCTCGGCTTTCTACGAGCAGTACTTC. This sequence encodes CASSSAFYEQYF.